This T cell receptor (beta chain) was sequenced for a study of radiation and T cells in renal cell carcinoma. For this clone: Its antigen is still unknown.

Indicated time point: baseline pretreatment blood. Described treatment: 15 Gy SBRT to primary tumor, nephrectomy 4 weeks later. Serial blood draws occurred at baseline and 2 and 4 weeks post-SBRT. TCRdb keeps only in-frame clones here, not all; method: immunoSEQ multiplex PCR. The repertoire holds about 130,000 clones, with approximately 78% as singletons. Whole-study findings and limits: No pretreatment tumor biopsies were available for baseline clonotypes. Top tumor clonotypes rose in blood 2 weeks post-radiation, then contracted.

The sequence derives from a woman aged 55 to 70 with renal cell carcinoma. The input for sequencing was blood, taken from a patient whose treatment included radiotherapy and nephrectomy.

CDR3: CASSDGISFVGEYF. The CDR3 DNA follows: TGTGCCAGCAGTGATGGAATCTCTTTTGTAGGCGAGTACTTC. The chain uses TRBV6-1 and TRBJ2-7; D is undetermined. V dropped 3 bases and J dropped 11 bases, with 20 bases sitting between them. Germline V gene lookup returns CDR1 MNHNS and CDR2 SASEGT. The CDR3 has 14 amino acids.